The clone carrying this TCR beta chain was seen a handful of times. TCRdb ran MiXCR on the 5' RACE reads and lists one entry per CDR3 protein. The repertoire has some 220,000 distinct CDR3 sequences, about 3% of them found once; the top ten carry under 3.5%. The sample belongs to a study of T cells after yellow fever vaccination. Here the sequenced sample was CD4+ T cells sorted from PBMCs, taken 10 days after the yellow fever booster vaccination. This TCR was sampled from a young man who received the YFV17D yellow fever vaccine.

CDR3 in amino acids: CASSLAKGSTGELFF. The CDR3 nucleotides read TGTGCCAGCAGCTTGGCCAAGGGGTCCACCGGGGAGCTGTTTTTT. This sequence joins TRBV5-4 and TRBJ2-2; a possible D gene is TRBD1 (5 bases). Germline assignment: CDR1 SGHNT and CDR2 YYREEE (reference sequence). V gave up 0 bases and J gave up 4 bases, with 10 bases separating them. This CDR3 is built from 15 residues.